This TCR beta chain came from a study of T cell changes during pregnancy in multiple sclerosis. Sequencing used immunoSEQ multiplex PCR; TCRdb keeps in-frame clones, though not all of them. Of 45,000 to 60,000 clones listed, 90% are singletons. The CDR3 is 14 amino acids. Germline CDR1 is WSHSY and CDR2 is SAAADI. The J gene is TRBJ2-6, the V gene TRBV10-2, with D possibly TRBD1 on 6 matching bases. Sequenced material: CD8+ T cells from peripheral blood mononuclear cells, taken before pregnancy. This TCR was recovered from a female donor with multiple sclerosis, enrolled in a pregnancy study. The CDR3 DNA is TGCGCGACAGGACCATTCTCTGGGGCCAACGTCCTGACTTTC. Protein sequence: CATGPFSGANVLTF.